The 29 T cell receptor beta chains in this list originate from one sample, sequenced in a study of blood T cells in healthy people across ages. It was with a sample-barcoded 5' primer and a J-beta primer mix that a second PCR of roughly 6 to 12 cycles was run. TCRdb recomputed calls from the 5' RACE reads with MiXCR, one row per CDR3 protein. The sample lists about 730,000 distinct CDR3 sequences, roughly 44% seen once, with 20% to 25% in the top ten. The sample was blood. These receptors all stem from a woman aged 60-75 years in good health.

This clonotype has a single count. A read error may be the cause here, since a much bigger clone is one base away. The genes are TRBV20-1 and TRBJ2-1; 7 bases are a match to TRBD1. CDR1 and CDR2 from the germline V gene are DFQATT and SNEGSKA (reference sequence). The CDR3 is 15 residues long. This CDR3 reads CSAGDLQGAYNEQFF. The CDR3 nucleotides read TGCAGTGCTGGAGATTTGCAGGGGGCCTACAATGAGCAGTTCTTC.

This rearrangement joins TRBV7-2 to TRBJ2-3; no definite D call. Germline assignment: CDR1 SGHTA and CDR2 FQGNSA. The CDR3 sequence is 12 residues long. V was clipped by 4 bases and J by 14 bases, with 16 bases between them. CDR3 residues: CASSSSYDTRYF. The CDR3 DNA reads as TGTGCCAGCAGCTCCTCGTATGATACACGGTATTTT.

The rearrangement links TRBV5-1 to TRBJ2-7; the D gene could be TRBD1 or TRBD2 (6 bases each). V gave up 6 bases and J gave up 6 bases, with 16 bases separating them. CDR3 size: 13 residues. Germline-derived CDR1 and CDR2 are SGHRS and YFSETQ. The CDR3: CASKMGAGSEQYF. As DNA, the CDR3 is TGCGCCAGCAAGATGGGGGCCGGGAGCGAGCAGTACTTC.

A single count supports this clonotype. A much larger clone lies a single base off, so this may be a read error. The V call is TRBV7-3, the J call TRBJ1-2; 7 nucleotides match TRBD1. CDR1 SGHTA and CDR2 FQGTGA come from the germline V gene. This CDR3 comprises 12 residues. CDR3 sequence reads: CAGSSPYRGDTF. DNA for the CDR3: TGTGCCGGCAGCTCTCCATACAGGGGAGACACCTTC.

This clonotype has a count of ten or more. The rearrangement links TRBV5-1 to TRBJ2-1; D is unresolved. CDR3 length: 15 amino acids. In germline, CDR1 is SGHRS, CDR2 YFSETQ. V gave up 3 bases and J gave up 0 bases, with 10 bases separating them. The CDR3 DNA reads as TGCGCCAGCAGCTCGACTCCCAGCTCCTACAATGAGCAGTTCTTC. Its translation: CASSSTPSSYNEQFF.

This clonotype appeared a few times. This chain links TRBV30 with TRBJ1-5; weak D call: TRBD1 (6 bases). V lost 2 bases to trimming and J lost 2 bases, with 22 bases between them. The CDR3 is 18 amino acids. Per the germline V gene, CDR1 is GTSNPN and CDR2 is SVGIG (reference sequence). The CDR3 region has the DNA TGTGCCTGGAGTATTGGGGGCAAAATGCTCCAAGGCAATCAGCCCCAGCATTTT. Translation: CAWSIGGKMLQGNQPQHF.

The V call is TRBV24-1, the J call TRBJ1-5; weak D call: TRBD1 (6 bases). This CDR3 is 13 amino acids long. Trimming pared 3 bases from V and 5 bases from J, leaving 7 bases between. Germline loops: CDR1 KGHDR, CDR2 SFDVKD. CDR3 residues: CATSDRGDQPQHF. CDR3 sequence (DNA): TGTGCCACCAGTGATAGGGGGGATCAGCCCCAGCATTTT.

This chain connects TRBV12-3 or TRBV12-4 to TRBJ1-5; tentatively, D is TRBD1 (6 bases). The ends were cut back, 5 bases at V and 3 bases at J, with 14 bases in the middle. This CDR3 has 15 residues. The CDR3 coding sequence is TGTGCCAGCAGTCTACCAGACAGGATCAATCAGCCCCAGCATTTT. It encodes CASSLPDRINQPQHF.

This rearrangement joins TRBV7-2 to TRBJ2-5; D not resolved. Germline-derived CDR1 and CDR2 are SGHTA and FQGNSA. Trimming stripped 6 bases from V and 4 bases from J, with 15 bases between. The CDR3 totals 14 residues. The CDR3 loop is CASRLPRVRETQYF. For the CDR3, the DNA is TGTGCCAGCAGACTACCCCGGGTGCGAGAGACCCAGTACTTC.

The CDR3 sequence: CASSAVWGGENEQFF. CDR3 coding DNA: TGTGCCAGCAGCGCGGTCTGGGGGGGCGAAAATGAGCAGTTCTTC. The chain has TRBV9 and TRBJ2-1; a weak D match, TRBD2 (7 bases). CDR3 size: 15 residues. CDR1 is SGDLS, CDR2 YYNGEE, per germline. V dropped 3 bases and J dropped 7 bases, with 17 bases sitting between them.

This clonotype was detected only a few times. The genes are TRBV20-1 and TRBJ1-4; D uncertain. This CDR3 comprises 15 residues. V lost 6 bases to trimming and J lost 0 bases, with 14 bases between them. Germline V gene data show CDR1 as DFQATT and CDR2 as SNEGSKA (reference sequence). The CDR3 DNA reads TGCAGTGCCGCGGGCCCATACACAACTAATGAAAAACTGTTTTTT. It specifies CSAAGPYTTNEKLFF.

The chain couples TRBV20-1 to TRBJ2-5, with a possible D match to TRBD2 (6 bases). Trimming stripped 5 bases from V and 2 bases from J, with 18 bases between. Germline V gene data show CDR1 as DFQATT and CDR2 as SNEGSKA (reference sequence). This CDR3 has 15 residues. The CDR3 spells CSAPPSGRLQETQYF. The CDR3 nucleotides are TGCAGTGCTCCTCCCTCCGGGAGACTGCAAGAGACCCAGTACTTC.

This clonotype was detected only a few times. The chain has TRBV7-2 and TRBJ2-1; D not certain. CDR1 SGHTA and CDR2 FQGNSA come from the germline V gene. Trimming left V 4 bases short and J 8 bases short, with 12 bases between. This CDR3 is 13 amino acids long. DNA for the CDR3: TGTGCCAGCAGCTCACAAACAGTATATGAGCAGTTCTTC. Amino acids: CASSSQTVYEQFF.

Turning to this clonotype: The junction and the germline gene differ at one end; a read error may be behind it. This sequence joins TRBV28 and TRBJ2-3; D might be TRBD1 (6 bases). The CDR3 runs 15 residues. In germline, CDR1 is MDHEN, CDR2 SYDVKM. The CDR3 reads CTSSLNRDPTDTQYF. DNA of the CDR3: TGTACCAGCAGTTTAAACAGGGATCCCACAGATACGCAGTATTTT.

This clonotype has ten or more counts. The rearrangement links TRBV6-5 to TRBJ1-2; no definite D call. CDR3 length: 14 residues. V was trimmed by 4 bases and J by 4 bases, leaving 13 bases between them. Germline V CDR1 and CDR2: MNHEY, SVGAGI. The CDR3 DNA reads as TGTGCCAGCAGTTCCAGCCGACCGAGCTATGGCTACACCTTC. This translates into CASSSSRPSYGYTF.

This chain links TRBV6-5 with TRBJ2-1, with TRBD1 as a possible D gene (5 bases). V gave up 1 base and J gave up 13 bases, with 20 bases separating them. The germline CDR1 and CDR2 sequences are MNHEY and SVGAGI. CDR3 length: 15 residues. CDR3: CASSYLVAGKETQFF. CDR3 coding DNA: TGTGCCAGCAGTTACTTAGTGGCAGGGAAAGAGACCCAGTTCTTC.

CDR3 amino acids: CASSADRSYEQYF. DNA of the CDR3: TGCGCCAGCAGTGCCGACAGATCCTACGAGCAGTACTTC. The chain is built from TRBV5-1 and TRBJ2-7; D perhaps matches TRBD1 (5 bases). V was shortened by 5 bases and J by 1 base, with 10 bases between the two germline ends. The length of the CDR3 is 13 residues. The germline V gene has CDR1 SGHRS and CDR2 YFSETQ.

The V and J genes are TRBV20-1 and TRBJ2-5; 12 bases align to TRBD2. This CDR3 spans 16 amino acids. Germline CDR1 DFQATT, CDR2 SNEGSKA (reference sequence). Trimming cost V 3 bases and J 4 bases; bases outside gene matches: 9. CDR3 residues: CSASSPSGRAGETQYF. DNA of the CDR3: TGCAGTGCTAGCTCCCCTAGCGGGAGGGCCGGAGAGACCCAGTACTTC.

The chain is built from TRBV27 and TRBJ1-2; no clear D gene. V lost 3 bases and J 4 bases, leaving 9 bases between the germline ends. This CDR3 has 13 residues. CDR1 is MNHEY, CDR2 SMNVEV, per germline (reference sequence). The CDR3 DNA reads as TGTGCCAGCAGTTTGAGTCGGGTCTATGGCTACACCTTC. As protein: CASSLSRVYGYTF.

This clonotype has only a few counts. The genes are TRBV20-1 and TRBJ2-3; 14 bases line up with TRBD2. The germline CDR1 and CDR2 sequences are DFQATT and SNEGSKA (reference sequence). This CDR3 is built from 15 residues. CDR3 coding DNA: TGCACGGGACTAGCGGGGGCATTAACCACAGATACGCAGTATTTT. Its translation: CTGLAGALTTDTQYF.

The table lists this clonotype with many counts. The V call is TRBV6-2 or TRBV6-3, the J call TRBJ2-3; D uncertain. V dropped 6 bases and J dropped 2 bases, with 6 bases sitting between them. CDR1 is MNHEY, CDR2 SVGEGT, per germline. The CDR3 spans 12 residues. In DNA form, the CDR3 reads TGTGCCAGCAGGGATTACACAGATACGCAGTATTTT. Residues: CASRDYTDTQYF.

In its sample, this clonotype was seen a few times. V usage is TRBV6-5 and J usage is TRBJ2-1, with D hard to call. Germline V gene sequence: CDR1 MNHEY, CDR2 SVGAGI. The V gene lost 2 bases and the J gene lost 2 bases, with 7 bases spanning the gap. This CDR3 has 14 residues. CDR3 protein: CASSYQDPYNEQFF. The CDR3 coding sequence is TGTGCCAGCAGTTACCAGGACCCCTACAATGAGCAGTTCTTC.

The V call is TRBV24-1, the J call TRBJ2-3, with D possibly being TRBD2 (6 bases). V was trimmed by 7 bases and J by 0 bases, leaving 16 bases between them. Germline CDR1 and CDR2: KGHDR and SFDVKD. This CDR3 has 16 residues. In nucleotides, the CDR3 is TGTGCCACCAGCACCCTTAGCGGAGCGAGCACAGATACGCAGTATTTT. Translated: CATSTLSGASTDTQYF.

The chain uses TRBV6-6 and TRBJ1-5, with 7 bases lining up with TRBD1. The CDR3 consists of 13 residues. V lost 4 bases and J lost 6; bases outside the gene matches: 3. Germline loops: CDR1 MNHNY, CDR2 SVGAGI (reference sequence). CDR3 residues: CASSWPGGQPQHF. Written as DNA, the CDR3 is TGTGCCAGCAGTTGGCCAGGGGGTCAGCCCCAGCATTTT.

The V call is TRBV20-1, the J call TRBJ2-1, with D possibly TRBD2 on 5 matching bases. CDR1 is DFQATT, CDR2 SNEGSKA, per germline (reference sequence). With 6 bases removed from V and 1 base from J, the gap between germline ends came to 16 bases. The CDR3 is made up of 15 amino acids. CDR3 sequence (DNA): TGCAGTGCCCCCAGGAGGAGGCGATCCTACAATGAGCAGTTCTTC. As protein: CSAPRRRRSYNEQFF.

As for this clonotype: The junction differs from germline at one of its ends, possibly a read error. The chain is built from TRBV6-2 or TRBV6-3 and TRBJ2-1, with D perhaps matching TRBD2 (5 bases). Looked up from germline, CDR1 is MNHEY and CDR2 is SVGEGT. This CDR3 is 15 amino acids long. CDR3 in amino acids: CASSWLAGGWNVQFF. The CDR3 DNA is TGTGCCAGCAGTTGGCTAGCTGGAGGATGGAATGTGCAGTTCTTC.

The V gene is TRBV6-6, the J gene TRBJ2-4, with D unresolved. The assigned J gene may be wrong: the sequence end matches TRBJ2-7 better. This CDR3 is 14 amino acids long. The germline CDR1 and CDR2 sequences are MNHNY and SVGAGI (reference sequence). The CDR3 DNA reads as TGTGCCAGCAGCGTAGACATTCTCCCCTACGAGCAGTACTTC. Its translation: CASSVDILPYEQYF.

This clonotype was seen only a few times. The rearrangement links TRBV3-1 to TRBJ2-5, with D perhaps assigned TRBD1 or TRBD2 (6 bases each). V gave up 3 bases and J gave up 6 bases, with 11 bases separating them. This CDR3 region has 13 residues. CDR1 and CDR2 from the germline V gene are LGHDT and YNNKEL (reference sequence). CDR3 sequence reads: CASSQRRGKTQYF. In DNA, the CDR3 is TGTGCCAGCAGCCAGCGGAGGGGGAAGACCCAGTACTTC.

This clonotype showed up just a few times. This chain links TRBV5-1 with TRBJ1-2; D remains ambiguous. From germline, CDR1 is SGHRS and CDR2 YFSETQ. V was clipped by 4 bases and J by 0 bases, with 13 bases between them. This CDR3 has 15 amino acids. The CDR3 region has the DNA TGCGCCAGCAGCCCCGGCAGCACCTCTAACTATGGCTACACCTTC. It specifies CASSPGSTSNYGYTF.